The 32 T cell receptor beta chains listed next were all sequenced from one sample in a study of OX40 agonist ivuxolimab in advanced cancers. Generated by immunoSEQ multiplex PCR, the TCRdb table keeps only in-frame clones and is missing some. The data hold 55,000 to 70,000 clones, with roughly 89% observed a single time. Sequencing used CD4+ or CD8+ T cells sorted from blood, obtained in a trial of the OX40 agonist ivuxolimab. These receptor sequences come from an adult with an advanced solid tumor such as melanoma, head and neck, liver or kidney cancer.

The rearrangement links TRBV11-2 to TRBJ2-1, with 8 bases fitting TRBD2. Germline loops: CDR1 SGHAT, CDR2 FQNNGV. The CDR3 extends over 13 amino acids. V dropped 7 bases and J dropped 7; count of bases not matched to a gene: 6. CDR3 residues: CASTEVAGNEQFF. The CDR3 nucleotides read TGTGCCAGCACCGAGGTAGCGGGGAATGAGCAGTTCTTC.

V is TRBV6-1 and J is TRBJ2-6; 7 nucleotides line up with TRBD1. Germline lookup yields CDR1 MNHNS and CDR2 SASEGT. V dropped 4 bases and J dropped 4; count of bases not matched to a gene: 4. The CDR3 has 15 amino acids. This CDR3 reads CASSATGAGANVLTF. For the CDR3, the DNA is TGTGCCAGCAGTGCTACAGGGGCCGGGGCCAACGTCCTGACTTTC.

The chain couples TRBV7-9 to TRBJ1-5; D remains ambiguous. The CDR3 consists of 14 residues. Trimming pared 6 bases from V and 2 bases from J, leaving 11 bases between. CDR1 is SEHNR and CDR2 is FQNEAQ in the germline V gene (reference sequence). This CDR3 is CASSPNGGNQPQHF. The DNA of the CDR3 is TGTGCCAGCAGTCCAAATGGGGGCAATCAGCCCCAGCATTTT.

The chain is built from TRBV15 and TRBJ1-5, with a tentative D call TRBD1 (6 bases). V lost 6 bases and J 2 bases, leaving 8 bases between the germline ends. Germline V lookup: CDR1 LNHNV, CDR2 YYDKDF (reference sequence). The CDR3 extends over 13 amino acids. The CDR3: CATRDSGNQPQHF. CDR3 nucleotide sequence: TGTGCCACCAGGGACAGTGGCAATCAGCCCCAGCATTTT.

The V and J genes are TRBV6-1 and TRBJ1-4; D gene uncertain. Germline CDR1 reads MNHNS; CDR2 reads SASEGT. This CDR3 is built from 15 residues. V was pared by 5 bases and J by 3 bases, with 13 bases between. DNA for the CDR3: TGTGCCAGCAGTCCAAGGAGAGGATCTAATGAAAAACTGTTTTTT. It codes for CASSPRRGSNEKLFF.

V is TRBV9 and J is TRBJ2-4; D is undetermined. The ends were cut back, 0 bases at V and 0 bases at J, with 16 bases in the middle. Germline V gene sequence: CDR1 SGDLS, CDR2 YYNGEE. The length of the CDR3 is 18 residues. CDR3 residues: CASSVGHSNALAKNIQYF. In DNA form, the CDR3 reads TGTGCCAGCAGCGTAGGCCACTCGAACGCCCTAGCCAAAAACATTCAGTACTTC.

This sequence joins TRBV19 and TRBJ2-1, with 14 bases that match TRBD2. CDR1 and CDR2 (germline): LNHDA, SQIVND (reference sequence). The length of the CDR3 is 15 residues. Trimming removed 3 bases from V and 9 bases from J; junction bases left unmatched: 4. The CDR3 loop is CASSMGTSGGGEQFF. CDR3 nucleotides: TGTGCCAGTAGTATGGGGACTAGCGGGGGTGGTGAGCAGTTCTTC.

V usage is TRBV6-4 and J usage is TRBJ2-7; 9 bases fit TRBD1. V lost 6 bases, J lost 1 base, and 4 bases stayed unmatched. The CDR3 runs to 14 residues. Germline V lookup: CDR1 MRHNA, CDR2 SNTAGT. In nucleotides, the CDR3 is TGTGCCAGCAGGAGACAGGGGGAGTCCTACGAGCAGTACTTC. It translates to CASRRQGESYEQYF.

V is TRBV9 and J is TRBJ1-3, with TRBD1 matching 12 bases. The CDR3 runs 17 residues. Germline CDR1 reads SGDLS; CDR2 reads YYNGEE. The trim removed 3 bases at V and 2 bases at J, leaving 6 bases unmatched. This CDR3 is CASSAGQGAQTGNTIYF. In DNA, the CDR3 is TGTGCCAGCAGCGCGGGACAGGGGGCGCAGACTGGAAACACCATATATTTT.

This clone was counted between two and nine times. The chain is built from TRBV19 and TRBJ2-5; 11 bases are a match to TRBD1. The length of the CDR3 is 16 residues. V lost 6 bases, J lost 4 bases, and 10 bases stayed unmatched. Per the germline V gene, CDR1 is LNHDA and CDR2 is SQIVND (reference sequence). CDR3 amino acids: CASSRTGTGGRETQYF. The CDR3 bases are TGTGCCAGTAGCAGGACCGGGACAGGGGGAAGAGAGACCCAGTACTTC.

CDR3 sequence (DNA): TGTGCCAGCAGCGCGCCGGGACTCTACTCCTACAATGAGCAGTTCTTC. It translates to CASSAPGLYSYNEQFF. The gene calls are TRBV11-2 and TRBJ2-1, with D perhaps matching TRBD2 (6 bases). The CDR3 covers 16 residues. Germline values: CDR1 SGHAT, CDR2 FQNNGV. The V end was cut by 5 bases, the J end by 0 bases, with 14 bases between.

This chain links TRBV18 with TRBJ2-1; 9 bases match TRBD2. CDR3 length: 15 residues. CDR1 is KGHSH and CDR2 is LQKENI in the germline V gene. With V trimmed by 1 base and J by 5 bases, 3 bases remained unmatched. In DNA, the CDR3 is TGTGCCAGCTCACCACGAGCGGGAGGTAACAATGAGCAGTTCTTC. Translated: CASSPRAGGNNEQFF.

The chain links TRBV9 to TRBJ2-7; TRBD2 matches at 11 bases. The CDR3 has 15 residues. Trimming cost V 3 bases and J 2 bases; bases outside gene matches: 4. Germline V gene lookup returns CDR1 SGDLS and CDR2 YYNGEE. CDR3 sequence: CASSGGLADAYEQYF. The CDR3 DNA sequence: TGTGCCAGCAGCGGGGGACTAGCGGATGCCTACGAGCAGTACTTC.

This chain links TRBV10-2 with TRBJ2-2, with D maybe TRBD1 (6 bases). This CDR3 comprises 13 residues. Per germline, CDR1 WSHSY and CDR2 SAAADI. Trimming took 7 bases from V and 4 from J, leaving 10 bases between them. CDR3 loop: CASNRDPTGELFF. As DNA, the CDR3 is TGCGCCAGCAACAGGGATCCCACCGGGGAGCTGTTTTTT.

The gene calls are TRBV2 and TRBJ2-5; 8 nucleotides match TRBD1. V gave up 5 bases and J gave up 5 bases; unmatched junction bases: 4. There are 13 residues in the CDR3. CDR1 and CDR2 from the germline V gene are SNHLY and FYNNEI. The CDR3 DNA reads TGTGCCAGCAGTTATCCAGGGGGCGAGACCCAGTACTTC. It is translated as CASSYPGGETQYF.

About this clone itself: Other DNA variants within this sample encode the same CDR3. The V call is TRBV15, the J call TRBJ2-1, with a possible D match to TRBD2 (5 bases). The germline V gene encodes CDR1 LNHNV and CDR2 YYDKDF (reference sequence). The CDR3 sequence is 15 residues long. The V end was cut by 1 base, the J end by 4 bases, with 11 bases between. In nucleotides, the CDR3 is TGTGCCACCAGCAGAGTACGAACGGGGTACAATGAGCAGTTCTTC. As protein: CATSRVRTGYNEQFF.

The chain uses TRBV18 and TRBJ2-7; D is undetermined. Trimming took off 0 bases at V and 5 bases at J, with 5 bases between the two ends. Per the germline V gene, CDR1 is KGHSH and CDR2 is LQKENI. The CDR3 sequence is 12 residues long. The CDR3 sequence: CASSPPTDEQYF. The DNA for the CDR3 is TGTGCCAGCTCACCACCAACGGACGAGCAGTACTTC.

This sequence joins TRBV5-8 and TRBJ2-3; D may correspond to TRBD1 or TRBD2 (5 bases each). The CDR3 runs to 15 residues. Germline V CDR1 and CDR2: SGHTS, YDEGEE. V dropped 0 bases and J dropped 0 bases, with 8 bases sitting between them. CDR3 residues: CASSLVGESTDTQYF. The CDR3 DNA follows: TGTGCCAGCAGCTTGGTAGGGGAGAGCACAGATACGCAGTATTTT.

The chain links TRBV19 to TRBJ2-6; D not certain. This CDR3 has 15 amino acids. V was clipped by 7 bases and J by 4 bases, with 14 bases between them. Germline lookup yields CDR1 LNHDA and CDR2 SQIVND (reference sequence). The CDR3 is CASIPGGYGANVLTF. For the CDR3, the DNA is TGTGCCAGTATCCCGGGTGGGTACGGGGCCAACGTCCTGACTTTC.

This chain connects TRBV13 to TRBJ1-6; D possibly corresponds to TRBD1 (5 bases). CDR1 and CDR2 (germline): PRHDT, FYEKMQ (reference sequence). Between the trimmed V and J ends, which lost 4 bases and 6 bases, there was a span of 13 bases. This CDR3 is built from 15 residues. Here the CDR3 DNA reads TGTGCCAGCAGCTCGCCCAGGGCTCGTAATTCACCCCTCCACTTT. Translation: CASSSPRARNSPLHF.

V and J are TRBV29-1 and TRBJ2-3; D is undetermined. V was trimmed by 0 bases and J by 1 base, leaving 8 bases between them. The germline gives CDR1 SQVTM, CDR2 ANQGSEA. The CDR3 length is 14 residues. The CDR3 region is CSVEEKRGTDTQYF. The CDR3 DNA sequence: TGCAGCGTTGAAGAAAAGCGAGGCACAGATACGCAGTATTTT.

The genes are TRBV27 and TRBJ1-1; no firm D call. With 4 bases removed from V and 4 bases from J, the gap between germline ends came to 10 bases. This CDR3 has 13 residues. Germline CDR1 is MNHEY and CDR2 is SMNVEV (reference sequence). CDR3 sequence: CASSYGVRTEAFF. The CDR3 nucleotides read TGTGCCAGCAGTTATGGGGTCCGCACTGAAGCTTTCTTT.

The J gene is TRBJ2-7, the V gene TRBV2, with D unresolved. The V end was cut by 6 bases, the J end by 2 bases, with 8 bases between. The CDR3 is made up of 12 amino acids. The germline V gene has CDR1 SNHLY and CDR2 FYNNEI. The DNA of the CDR3 is TGTGCCAGCAGACCCTATGCCTACGAGCAGTACTTC. It yields the protein CASRPYAYEQYF.

The gene calls are TRBV5-4 and TRBJ2-3; TRBD1 or TRBD2 may be the D gene (5 bases each). CDR1 is SGHNT and CDR2 is YYREEE in the germline V gene (reference sequence). Trimming left V 6 bases short and J 3 bases short, with 14 bases between. This CDR3 comprises 14 residues. As DNA, the CDR3 is TGTGCCAGCACCCCCCAGAGGGGTACAGATACGCAGTATTTT. Protein product: CASTPQRGTDTQYF.

This clone has more than one count but fewer than ten. V and J are TRBV7-8 and TRBJ1-5; D may be TRBD1 (5 bases). The CDR3 contains 13 residues. Germline CDR1 SGHVS, CDR2 FQNEAQ. V lost 3 bases and J 7 bases, leaving 10 bases between the germline ends. This chain's CDR3 is CASSLGGGQPQHF. The CDR3, as DNA: TGTGCCAGCAGCTTGGGGGGAGGCCAGCCCCAGCATTTT. The full variable domain, its missing parts supplied by reference TRBV7-8 and TRBJ1-5, is GAGVSQSPRYKVAKRGQDVALRCDPISGHVSLFWYQQALGQGPEFLTYFQNEAQLDKSGLPSDRFFAERPEGSVSTLKIQRTQQEDSAVYLCASSLGGGQPQHFGDGTRLSIL.

The chain has TRBV9 and TRBJ2-5; 11 positions match TRBD2. The CDR3 runs to 15 residues. Germline V gives CDR1 SGDLS, CDR2 YYNGEE. Trimming cost V 0 bases and J 7 bases; bases outside gene matches: 5. The CDR3: CASSVGTSGSRTQYF. The DNA of the CDR3 is TGTGCCAGCAGCGTAGGGACTAGCGGGTCCAGGACCCAGTACTTC. Full variable domain (outside the CDR3, taken from reference TRBV9 and TRBJ2-5): DSGVTQTPKHLITATGQRVTLRCSPRSGDLSVYWYQQSLDQGLQFLIQYYNGEERAKGNILERFSAQQFPDLHSELNLSSLELGDSALYFCASSVGTSGSRTQYFGPGTRLLVL.

This chain joins TRBV6-1 and TRBJ1-5; D possibly corresponds to TRBD1 (6 bases). Germline-derived CDR1 and CDR2 are MNHNS and SASEGT. This CDR3 has 14 residues. Trimming took 4 bases from V and 4 from J, leaving 11 bases between them. For the CDR3, the DNA is TGTGCCAGCAGTGTCGACAGGCATAATCAGCCCCAGCATTTT. The encoded protein is CASSVDRHNQPQHF.

The chain uses TRBV6-6 and TRBJ2-3; 11 positions agree with TRBD1. CDR1 MNHNY and CDR2 SVGAGI come from the germline V gene (reference sequence). CDR3 size: 15 residues. After removal of 5 bases from V and 5 bases from J, the junction contained 6 bases not matched to a gene. CDR3 loop: CASSKGQGEGDTQYF. The CDR3, as DNA: TGTGCCAGCAGTAAGGGACAGGGGGAAGGAGATACGCAGTATTTT.

To note about this clone: Mismatch with germline at one junction end may stem from a read error. V is TRBV15 and J is TRBJ2-1, with D uncertain. Germline CDR1 and CDR2: LNHNV and YYDKDF (reference sequence). This CDR3 region has 14 residues. The CDR3 reads CAASRDLGGDEQFF. CDR3 nucleotide sequence: TGTGCCGCCAGCAGAGATCTTGGTGGGGATGAGCAGTTCTTC.

V is TRBV7-9 and J is TRBJ2-3; D is ambiguous. The CDR3 runs to 12 residues. V dropped 3 bases and J dropped 8 bases, with 9 bases sitting between them. The germline V gene encodes CDR1 SEHNR and CDR2 FQNEAQ (reference sequence). The CDR3: CASSLGTGTQYF. As DNA, the CDR3 is TGTGCCAGCAGCTTGGGTACGGGTACGCAGTATTTT.

CDR3 nucleotide sequence: TGTGCCAGCTCACCACCAAAACTAGCGGGCTTGGAGACCCAGTACTTC. Its translation: CASSPPKLAGLETQYF. J is TRBJ2-5 and V is TRBV18, with 9 nucleotides matching TRBD2. Germline values: CDR1 KGHSH, CDR2 LQKENI. The trim removed 0 bases at V and 5 bases at J, leaving 7 bases unmatched. This CDR3 has 16 amino acids.

This rearrangement joins TRBV5-1 to TRBJ2-7; D possibly corresponds to TRBD1 (5 bases). The germline V and J ends were trimmed by 4 bases and 5 bases, with 10 bases remaining between them. Germline V gene data show CDR1 as SGHRS and CDR2 as YFSETQ. The CDR3 length is 12 residues. In DNA, the CDR3 is TGCGCCAGCAGCGTATTAGGGGACGAGCAGTACTTC. Encoded protein: CASSVLGDEQYF. The full variable domain, with the rest looked up from reference TRBV5-1 and TRBJ2-7, is KAGVTQTPRYLIKTRGQQVTLSCSPISGHRSVSWYQQTPGQGLQFLFEYFSETQRNKGNFPGRFSGRQFSNSRSEMNVSTLELGDSALYLCASSVLGDEQYFGPGTRLTVT.